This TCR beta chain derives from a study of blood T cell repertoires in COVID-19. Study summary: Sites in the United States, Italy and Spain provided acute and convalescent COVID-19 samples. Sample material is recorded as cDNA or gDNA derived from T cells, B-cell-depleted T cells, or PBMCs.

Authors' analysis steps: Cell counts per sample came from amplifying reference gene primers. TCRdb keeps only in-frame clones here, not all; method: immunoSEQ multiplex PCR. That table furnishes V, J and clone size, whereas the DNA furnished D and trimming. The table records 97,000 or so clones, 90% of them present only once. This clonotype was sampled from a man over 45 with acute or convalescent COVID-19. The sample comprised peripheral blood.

The CDR3 is CASSLAAGLAGKSSYNEQFF. CDR3 DNA sequence: TGTGCCAGCAGCTTAGCCGCGGGACTAGCGGGTAAAAGCTCCTACAATGAGCAGTTCTTC. The chain combines TRBV7-7 with TRBJ2-1; TRBD2 matches 12 bases. This CDR3 is built from 20 residues. Trimming removed 0 bases from V and 0 bases from J; junction bases left unmatched: 9. Per germline, CDR1 SSHAT and CDR2 FNYEAQ (reference sequence).